This T cell receptor (beta chain) was obtained from a study of blood T cells in healthy people across ages. A remark on this clonotype: The target antigen is unknown.

Primed by a sample-barcoded 5' primer and a J-beta primer mix, a second PCR proceeded for 7 to 11 cycles. MiXCR, applied by TCRdb to the 5' RACE reads, yields one record per CDR3 protein. The table shows hundreds of thousands of distinct CDR3 sequences, with roughly 64% occurring only once. Study outcomes and limitations: Unsorted PBMC material precluded a definitive naive versus antigen-experienced comparison.

Trimming pared 4 bases from V and 5 bases from J, leaving 21 bases between. This CDR3 has 16 residues. Germline V gene lookup returns CDR1 SGHRS and CDR2 YFSETQ. This receptor was obtained from a man aged 25-45 years in good health. The chain joins TRBV5-1 to TRBJ2-5, with no clear D. Source material: blood. This CDR3 is CASSPWQVRIGETQYF. CDR3 DNA: TGCGCCAGCAGCCCTTGGCAAGTCCGCATCGGGGAGACCCAGTACTTC. The full variable domain, its missing parts supplied by reference TRBV5-1 and TRBJ2-5, is KAGVTQTPRYLIKTRGQQVTLSCSPISGHRSVSWYQQTPGQGLQFLFEYFSETQRNKGNFPGRFSGRQFSNSRSEMNVSTLELGDSALYLCASSPWQVRIGETQYFGPGTRLLVL.